The 4 T cell receptor beta chains reported below all come from one sample, sequenced in a study of blood T cell repertoires in COVID-19. Sequencing used immunoSEQ multiplex PCR; TCRdb keeps in-frame clones, though not all of them. The sample carries around 130,000 clones, over 70% recorded once. The sequenced sample was peripheral blood. These receptors originate from a man aged 80 or over with acute or convalescent COVID-19.

This chain links TRBV30 with TRBJ1-1, with a possible D match to TRBD1 (5 bases). Trimming took 3 bases from V and 7 from J, leaving 21 bases between them. The germline V gene has CDR1 GTSNPN and CDR2 SVGIG (reference sequence). The CDR3 has 15 residues. CDR3 nucleotides: TGTGCCTGGAGACGAGTTGGCGGGGCGCCCTATGAAGCTTTCTTT. It codes for CAWRRVGGAPYEAFF. The variable domain in full, completed from reference TRBV30 and TRBJ1-1, reads SQTIHQWPATLVQPVGSPLSLECTVEGTSNPNLYWYRQAAGRGLQLLFYSVGIGQISSEVPQNLSASRPQDRQFILSSKKLLLSDSGFYLCAWRRVGGAPYEAFFGQGTRLTVV.

The CDR3 bases are TGTGCCAGCAGCGGACCGGGACAGGGGACCGAGCAGTACTTC. It translates to CASSGPGQGTEQYF. The genes are TRBV5-4 and TRBJ2-7; TRBD1 matches at 10 bases. The junction had 7 bases not matched to a gene; V was cut back by 4 bases and J by 6 bases. Germline values: CDR1 SGHNT, CDR2 YYREEE (reference sequence). This CDR3 spans 14 amino acids. Combining the CDR3 with reference TRBV5-4 and TRBJ2-7 gives the whole variable domain ETGVTQSPTHLIKTRGQQVTLRCSSQSGHNTVSWYQQALGQGPQFIFQYYREEENGRGNFPPRFSGLQFPNYSSELNVNALELDDSALYLCASSGPGQGTEQYFGPGTRLTVT.

This sequence joins TRBV27 and TRBJ2-7; D possibly corresponds to TRBD2 (6 bases). V was pared by 3 bases and J by 4 bases, with 22 bases between. The CDR3 has 17 residues. Looked up from germline, CDR1 is MNHEY and CDR2 is SMNVEV (reference sequence). This chain's CDR3 is CASSFRRSRDGLYEQYF. CDR3 DNA: TGTGCCAGCAGTTTCCGCCGCAGTCGGGACGGACTATACGAGCAGTACTTC.

This clone was observed a single time. This rearrangement joins TRBV5-1 to TRBJ2-7, with 9 nucleotides matching TRBD1. Losses at the gene ends were 4 bases for V and 6 bases for J; bases not matched to a gene: 8. The CDR3 consists of 14 residues. Germline-derived CDR1 and CDR2 are SGHRS and YFSETQ. The CDR3 nucleotides read TGCGCCAGCAGCCTGACAGGGGGACCCATCGAGCAGTACTTC. Protein: CASSLTGGPIEQYF.